These T cell receptor beta chains were read from a single sample in a study of response to subunit inactivated influenza vaccine. TCRdb reprocessed the RT-PCR reads via MiXCR and lists one record per CDR3 protein. The sample has just over 300,000 distinct CDR3 sequences, about a fifth seen once; the top ten hold approximately 10%. Here the sequenced sample was PBMCs from blood, taken 21 months after vaccination. The receptors shown here come from a man aged 50-75 years who received an inactivated influenza vaccine. Each CDR3 is given with its conserved first and last residue. Each record gives: V gene, D gene, J gene, clone size, CDR3 protein, CDR3 DNA. D genes are given only for firm matches. Only some rows state a clone size, as once, few, many or a class for expanded clones.

>TRBV6-5|.|TRBJ1-5|.
CASSYSRAGNQPQHF
TGTGCCAGCAGTTACTCTAGGGCAGGTAATCAGCCCCAGCATTTT
>TRBV5-1|.|TRBJ2-5|.
CASSLSFGNQETQYF
TGCGCCAGCAGCTTGTCTTTCGGGAACCAAGAGACCCAGTACTTC
>TRBV9|.|TRBJ1-4|few
CASSVGPIRENEKLFF
TGTGCCAGCAGCGTAGGGCCGATACGGGAGAATGAAAAACTGTTTTTT
>TRBV11-2|.|TRBJ2-5|.
CASSLVGVPETQYF
TGTGCCAGCAGCTTAGTTGGGGTCCCAGAGACCCAGTACTTC
>TRBV6-1|.|TRBJ2-3|.
CASRETDTQYF
TGTGCCAGCCGGGAGACAGATACGCAGTATTTT
>TRBV20-1|TRBD1|TRBJ1-5|.
CSGLTEGARWNQPQHF
TGCAGTGGCCTAACCGAGGGGGCACGGTGGAATCAGCCCCAGCATTTT
>TRBV9|.|TRBJ1-4|few
CANTKRGSEKLFF
TGTGCCAACACCAAGAGGGGATCGGAAAAACTGTTTTTT
>TRBV28|TRBD1|TRBJ1-1|many
CASSPTGVWTEAFF
TGTGCCAGCAGTCCGACAGGGGTATGGACTGAAGCTTTCTTT
>TRBV4-1|TRBD1|TRBJ1-2|few
CASSQDLFRGDNYGYTF
TGCGCCAGCAGCCAAGATCTATTCAGGGGGGATAACTATGGCTACACCTTC
>TRBV3-1|TRBD1|TRBJ1-1|few
CASSQDLARGSNPGAFF
TGTGCCAGCAGCCAAGATCTAGCCAGGGGGAGCAATCCCGGGGCTTTCTTT
>TRBV20-1|TRBD1|TRBJ1-2|few
CSAGGQGFYGYTF
TGCAGTGCCGGGGGACAGGGGTTCTATGGCTACACCTTC
>TRBV12-3/TRBV12-4|.|TRBJ1-3|many
CASSPPGQLSGNTIYF
TGTGCCAGCAGTCCCCCGGGACAACTGTCTGGAAACACCATATATTTT
>TRBV3-1|.|TRBJ1-3|few
CASSPGARSGNTIYF
TGTGCCAGCAGCCCAGGGGCGCGCTCTGGAAACACCATATATTTT
>TRBV7-9|.|TRBJ1-3|.
CASNEQGSGNTIYF
TGTGCCAGCAACGAACAGGGATCTGGAAACACCATATATTTT
>TRBV30|TRBD1|TRBJ2-7|few
CAWSETGGFYEQYF
TGTGCCTGGAGTGAAACAGGGGGTTTCTACGAGCAGTACTTC
>TRBV12-3/TRBV12-4|TRBD1|TRBJ1-1|.
CASRERDREAFF
TGTGCCAGCAGAGAAAGGGACAGGGAGGCTTTCTTT
>TRBV4-1|TRBD2|TRBJ2-2|few
CASSQGSGLPILRGGELFF
TGCGCCAGCAGCCAAGGTTCAGGTCTCCCCATCTTGCGGGGGGGGGAGCTGTTTTTT